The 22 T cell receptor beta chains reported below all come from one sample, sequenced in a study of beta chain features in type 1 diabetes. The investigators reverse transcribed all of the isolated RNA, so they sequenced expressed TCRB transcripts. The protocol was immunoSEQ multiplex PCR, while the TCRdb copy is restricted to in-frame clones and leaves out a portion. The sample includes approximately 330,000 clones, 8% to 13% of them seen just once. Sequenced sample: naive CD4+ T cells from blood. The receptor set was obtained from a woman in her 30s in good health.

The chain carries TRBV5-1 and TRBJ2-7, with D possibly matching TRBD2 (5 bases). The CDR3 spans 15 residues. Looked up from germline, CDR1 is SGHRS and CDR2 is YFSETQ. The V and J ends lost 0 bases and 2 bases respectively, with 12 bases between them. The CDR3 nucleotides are TGCGCCAGCAGCTTGGAATCCCGGGAACCCTACGAGCAGTACTTC. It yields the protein CASSLESREPYEQYF.

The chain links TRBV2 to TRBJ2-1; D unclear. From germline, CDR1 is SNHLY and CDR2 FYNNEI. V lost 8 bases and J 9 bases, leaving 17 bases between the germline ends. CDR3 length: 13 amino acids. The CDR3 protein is CASYPLLVGEQFF. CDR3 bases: TGTGCCAGCTACCCCTTGCTAGTCGGTGAGCAGTTCTTC.

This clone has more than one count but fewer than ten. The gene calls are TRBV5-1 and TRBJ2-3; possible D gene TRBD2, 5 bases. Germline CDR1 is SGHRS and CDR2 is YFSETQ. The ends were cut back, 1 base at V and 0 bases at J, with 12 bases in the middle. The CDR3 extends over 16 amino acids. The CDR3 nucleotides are TGCGCCAGCAGCTTGTTGGAGCGGTCCAGCACAGATACGCAGTATTTT. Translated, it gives CASSLLERSSTDTQYF.

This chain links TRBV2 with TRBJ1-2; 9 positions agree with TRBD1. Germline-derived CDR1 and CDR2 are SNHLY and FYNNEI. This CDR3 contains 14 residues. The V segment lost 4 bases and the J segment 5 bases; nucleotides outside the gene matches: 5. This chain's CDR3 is CASSVDRGGYGYTF. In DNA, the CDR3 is TGTGCCAGCAGTGTAGACAGGGGGGGATATGGCTACACCTTC. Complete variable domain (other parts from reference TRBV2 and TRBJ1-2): EPEVTQTPSHQVTQMGQEVILRCVPISNHLYFYWYRQILGQKVEFLVSFYNNEISEKSEIFDDQFSVERPDGSNFTLKIRSTKLEDSAMYFCASSVDRGGYGYTFGSGTRLTVV.

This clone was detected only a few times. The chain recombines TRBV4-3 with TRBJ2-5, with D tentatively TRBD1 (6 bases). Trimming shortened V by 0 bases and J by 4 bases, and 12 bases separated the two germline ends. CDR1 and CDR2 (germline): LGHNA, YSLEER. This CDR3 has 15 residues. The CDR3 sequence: CASSQDSAGVETQYF. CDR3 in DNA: TGCGCCAGCAGCCAAGATTCGGCAGGGGTAGAGACCCAGTACTTC.

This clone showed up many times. The CDR3 DNA reads as TGTGCCAGCAGCCAAGCGACAGTCCAAGAGACCCAGTACTTC. This encodes CASSQATVQETQYF. This chain connects TRBV4-2 to TRBJ2-5; perhaps TRBD1 as D (5 bases). The germline V gene has CDR1 LGHNA and CDR2 YNFKEQ. Trimming stripped 1 base from V and 1 base from J, with 7 bases between. This CDR3 region has 14 residues.

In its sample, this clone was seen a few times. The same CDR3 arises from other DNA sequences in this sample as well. Written as DNA, the CDR3 is TGTGCCAGCAGCCCGATGGGACAGGGAGGCACTGAAGCTTTCTTT. Translated, it gives CASSPMGQGGTEAFF. The J gene is TRBJ1-1, the V gene TRBV4-2; TRBD1 matches 9 bases. CDR1 is LGHNA, CDR2 YNFKEQ, per germline. Unmatched junction bases numbered 7, after V lost 4 bases and J lost 4 bases. The CDR3 is 15 residues long.

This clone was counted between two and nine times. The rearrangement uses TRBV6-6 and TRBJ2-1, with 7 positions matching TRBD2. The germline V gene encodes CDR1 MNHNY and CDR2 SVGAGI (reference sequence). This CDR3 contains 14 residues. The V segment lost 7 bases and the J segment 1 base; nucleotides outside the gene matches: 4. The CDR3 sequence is CASKLAPSYNEQFF. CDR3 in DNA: TGTGCCAGCAAACTAGCGCCTTCCTACAATGAGCAGTTCTTC.

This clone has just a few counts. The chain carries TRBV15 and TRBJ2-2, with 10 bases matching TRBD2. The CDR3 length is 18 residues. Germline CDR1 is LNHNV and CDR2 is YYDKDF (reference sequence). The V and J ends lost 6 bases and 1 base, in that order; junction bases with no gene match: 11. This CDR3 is CATSGWSGRARNTGELFF. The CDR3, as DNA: TGTGCCACCAGTGGCTGGAGCGGGAGGGCCAGGAACACCGGGGAGCTGTTTTTT.

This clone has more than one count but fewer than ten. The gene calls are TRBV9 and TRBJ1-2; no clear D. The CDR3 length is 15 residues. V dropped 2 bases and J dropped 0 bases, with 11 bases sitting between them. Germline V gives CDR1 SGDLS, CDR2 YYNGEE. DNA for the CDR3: TGTGCCAGCAGCGTCATGGCTCAAGCTAACTATGGCTACACCTTC. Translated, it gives CASSVMAQANYGYTF.

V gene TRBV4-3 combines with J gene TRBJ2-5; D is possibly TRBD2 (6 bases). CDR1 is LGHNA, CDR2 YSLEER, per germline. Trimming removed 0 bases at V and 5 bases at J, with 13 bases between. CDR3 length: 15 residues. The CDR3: CASSQDWAGRETQYF. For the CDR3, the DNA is TGCGCCAGCAGCCAAGATTGGGCAGGGAGGGAGACCCAGTACTTC.

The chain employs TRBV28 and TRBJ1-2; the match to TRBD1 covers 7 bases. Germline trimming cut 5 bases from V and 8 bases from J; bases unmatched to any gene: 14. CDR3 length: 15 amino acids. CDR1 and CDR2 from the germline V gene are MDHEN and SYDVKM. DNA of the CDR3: TGTGCCAGCAGTCCAATCTACAGGGGAGCTCAAGGCTACACCTTC. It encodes CASSPIYRGAQGYTF.

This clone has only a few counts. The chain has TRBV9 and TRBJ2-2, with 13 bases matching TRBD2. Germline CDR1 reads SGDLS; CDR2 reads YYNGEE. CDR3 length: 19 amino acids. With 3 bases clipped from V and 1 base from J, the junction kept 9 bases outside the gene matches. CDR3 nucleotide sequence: TGTGCCAGCAGCGACATCCCGGGACTAGCGGGAAAGAACACCGGGGAGCTGTTTTTT. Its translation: CASSDIPGLAGKNTGELFF.

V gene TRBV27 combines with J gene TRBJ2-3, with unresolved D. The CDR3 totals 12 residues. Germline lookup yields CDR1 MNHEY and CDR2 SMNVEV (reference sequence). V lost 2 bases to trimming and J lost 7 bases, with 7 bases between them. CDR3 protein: CASSLGVHTQYF. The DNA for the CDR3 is TGTGCCAGCAGTTTAGGAGTACATACGCAGTATTTT.

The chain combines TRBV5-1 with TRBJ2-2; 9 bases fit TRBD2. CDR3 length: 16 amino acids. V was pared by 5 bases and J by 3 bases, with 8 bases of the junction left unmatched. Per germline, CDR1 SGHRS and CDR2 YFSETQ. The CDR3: CASSPGVAGDTGELFF. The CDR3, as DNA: TGCGCCAGCAGTCCCGGGGTAGCGGGGGACACCGGGGAGCTGTTTTTT.

CDR3 sequence: CASSHIEDRDYNEQFF. In DNA form, the CDR3 reads TGCGCCAGCAGTCACATCGAGGACAGGGATTACAATGAGCAGTTCTTC. The chain joins TRBV23-1 to TRBJ2-1, with TRBD1 identical over 8 bases. TRBV23-1 is an open reading frame, and its role is uncertain. Losses at the gene ends were 3 bases for V and 4 bases for J; bases not matched to a gene: 8. The CDR3 consists of 16 residues.

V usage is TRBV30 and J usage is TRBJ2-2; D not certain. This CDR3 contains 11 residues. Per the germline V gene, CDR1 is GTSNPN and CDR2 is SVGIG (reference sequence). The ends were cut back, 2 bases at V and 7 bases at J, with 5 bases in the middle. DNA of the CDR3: TGTGCCTGGAGTATCAGCGGGGAGCTGTTTTTT. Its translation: CAWSISGELFF.

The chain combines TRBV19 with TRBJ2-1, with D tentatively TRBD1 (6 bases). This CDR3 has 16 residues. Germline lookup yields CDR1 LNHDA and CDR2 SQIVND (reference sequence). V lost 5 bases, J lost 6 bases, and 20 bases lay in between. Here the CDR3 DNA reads TGTGCCAGTAGTGCAAAGACGGCAGGGGTCCGCAATGAGCAGTTCTTC. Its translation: CASSAKTAGVRNEQFF.

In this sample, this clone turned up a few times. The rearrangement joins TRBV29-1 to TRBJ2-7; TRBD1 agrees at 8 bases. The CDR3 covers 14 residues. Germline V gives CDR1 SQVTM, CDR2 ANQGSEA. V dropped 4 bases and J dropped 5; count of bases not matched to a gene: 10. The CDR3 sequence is CSVGKDRVFDEQYF. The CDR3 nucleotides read TGCAGCGTTGGGAAGGACAGGGTCTTCGACGAGCAGTACTTC.

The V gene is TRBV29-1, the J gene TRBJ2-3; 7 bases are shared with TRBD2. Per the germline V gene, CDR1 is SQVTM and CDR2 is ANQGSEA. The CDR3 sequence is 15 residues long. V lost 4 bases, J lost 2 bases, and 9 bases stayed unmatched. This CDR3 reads CSVGGEGGNTDTQYF. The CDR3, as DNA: TGCAGCGTTGGTGGGGAGGGAGGGAACACAGATACGCAGTATTTT.

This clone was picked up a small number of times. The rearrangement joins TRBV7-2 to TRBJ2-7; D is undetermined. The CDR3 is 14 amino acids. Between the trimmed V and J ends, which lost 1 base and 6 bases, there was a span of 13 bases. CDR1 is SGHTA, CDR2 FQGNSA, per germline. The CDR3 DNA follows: TGTGCCAGCAGCTTAGGAGGTGGCCTCGGCGAGCAGTACTTC. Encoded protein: CASSLGGGLGEQYF.

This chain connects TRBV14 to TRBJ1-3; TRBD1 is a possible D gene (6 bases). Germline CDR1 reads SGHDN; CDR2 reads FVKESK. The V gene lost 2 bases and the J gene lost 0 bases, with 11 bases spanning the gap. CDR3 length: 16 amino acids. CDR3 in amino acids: CASSQSRDNSGNTIYF. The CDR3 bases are TGTGCCAGCAGCCAAAGCCGGGACAACTCTGGAAACACCATATATTTT.